One sample yielded the 16 T cell receptor beta chains listed below, sequenced in a study of T cell repertoires in cytomegalovirus infection. MiXCR, applied by TCRdb to the reads, yields one record per CDR3 protein. The sample carries some 400,000 distinct CDR3 sequences, around 32% recorded once. Material: PBMCs. The receptor source for this set is a human donor in good health (CMV status not recorded). Some clones in this sample may be carry-over from other donors' samples.

The chain couples TRBV28 to TRBJ2-7, with D unclear. CDR3 length: 13 residues. From germline, CDR1 is MDHEN and CDR2 SYDVKM. CDR3 loop: CASSPPGRWKQYV. In DNA, the CDR3 is TGTGCCAGCAGTCCCCCGGGCCGGTGGAAGCAGTACGTA.

In this sample, this clonotype turned up many times. The genes are TRBV7-8 and TRBJ1-2, with TRBD1 matching over 8 bases. The CDR3 totals 13 residues. CDR1 SGHVS and CDR2 FQNEAQ come from the germline V gene. Unmatched junction bases numbered 1, after V lost 5 bases and J lost 2 bases. CDR3 amino acids: CASSDRGNYGYTF. CDR3 DNA sequence: TGTGCCAGCAGCGACAGGGGAAACTATGGCTACACCTTC. Full variable domain (rest looked up from reference TRBV7-8 and TRBJ1-2): GAGVSQSPRYKVAKRGQDVALRCDPISGHVSLFWYQQALGQGPEFLTYFQNEAQLDKSGLPSDRFFAERPEGSVSTLKIQRTQQEDSAVYLCASSDRGNYGYTFGSGTRLTVV.

This sequence joins TRBV4-1 and TRBJ2-1; 13 bases fit TRBD2. In germline, CDR1 is MGHRA, CDR2 YSYEKL. This CDR3 has 16 residues. V lost 2 bases and J lost 5; bases outside the gene matches: 3. CDR3 region: CASSQHGTSGDNEQFF. The CDR3 DNA is TGCGCCAGCAGCCAACACGGGACTAGCGGGGACAATGAGCAGTTCTTC.

At least ten counts were recorded for this clonotype. The chain links TRBV7-6 to TRBJ2-3; 13 bases map to TRBD2. Germline CDR1 and CDR2: SGHVS and FNYEAQ. The V and J ends lost 4 bases and 4 bases, in that order; junction bases with no gene match: 11. This CDR3 comprises 18 residues. The CDR3 region is CASSSRLAGGRVADTQYF. In DNA, the CDR3 is TGTGCCAGCAGCTCAAGACTAGCGGGGGGCCGGGTGGCAGATACGCAGTATTTT.

This clonotype was seen a few times. The chain couples TRBV6-5 to TRBJ2-7, with D unclear. The germline V gene has CDR1 MNHEY and CDR2 SVGAGI. There are 11 residues in the CDR3. V lost 8 bases and J 7 bases, leaving 12 bases between the germline ends. The CDR3 loop reads CASGNLGEQYF. CDR3 coding DNA: TGTGCCAGCGGGAACTTGGGAGAGCAGTACTTC.

The chain couples TRBV7-9 to TRBJ2-3; 9 bases are shared with TRBD1. The CDR3 is 14 amino acids. The V gene's germline CDR1 is SEHNR and CDR2 FQNEAQ (reference sequence). V gave up 8 bases and J gave up 6 bases; unmatched junction bases: 9. This CDR3 reads CASGNRGLGDTQYF. The CDR3 DNA reads as TGTGCCAGCGGAAACAGGGGGCTGGGGGATACGCAGTATTTT.

The chain uses TRBV28 and TRBJ1-2; D gene ambiguous. There are 14 residues in the CDR3. CDR1 MDHEN and CDR2 SYDVKM come from the germline V gene. With 10 bases removed from V and 4 bases from J, the gap between germline ends came to 19 bases. CDR3 in DNA: TGTGCCACCCTCCCCCCGTTCCTGGGCTATGGCTACACCTTC. Protein product: CATLPPFLGYGYTF.

The chain employs TRBV12-3 or TRBV12-4 and TRBJ2-2, with TRBD2 matching 8 bases. The trim removed 0 bases at V and 6 bases at J, leaving 6 bases unmatched. CDR3 length equals 16 residues. Here the CDR3 reads CASSLARGGRAGELFF. Here the CDR3 DNA reads TGTGCCAGCAGTTTAGCCCGGGGGGGCCGGGCCGGGGAGCTGTTTTTT.

This clonotype was seen ten or more times. V gene TRBV7-2 combines with J gene TRBJ1-6; no reliable D call. Germline lookup yields CDR1 SGHTA and CDR2 FQGNSA. With 6 bases removed from V and 2 bases from J, the gap between germline ends came to 17 bases. The CDR3 runs to 17 residues. The CDR3 sequence: CASSHELGRPYNSPLHF. DNA of the CDR3: TGTGCCAGCAGTCACGAACTGGGTAGACCCTATAATTCACCCCTCCACTTT.

This clonotype has just a few counts. This chain links TRBV12-3 or TRBV12-4 with TRBJ1-2; D may be TRBD1 (6 bases). Trimming removed 6 bases from V and 3 bases from J, with 14 bases in between. The CDR3 loop spans 14 amino acids. CDR3 amino acids: CASRETGEDYGYTF. The CDR3 nucleotides read TGTGCCAGCAGGGAGACAGGAGAAGACTATGGCTACACCTTC.

In regard to this clonotype: A much larger clonotype is one base distant, so this may be a read error. The rearrangement uses TRBV7-2 and TRBJ2-7; TRBD1 matches 7 bases. This CDR3 has 13 residues. The germline V gene has CDR1 SGHTA and CDR2 FQGNSA. Here the CDR3 DNA reads TGTTCCAGCAGCGCAGGGGGCTCCTACGAGCAGTACTTC. Translation: CSSSAGGSYEQYF.

This clonotype was picked up a small number of times. The chain uses TRBV2 and TRBJ2-7; no firm D call. Trimming took 2 bases from V and 3 from J, leaving 8 bases between them. CDR3 size: 13 residues. Germline CDR1 reads SNHLY; CDR2 reads FYNNEI. The CDR3 sequence is CASSEQKFYEQYF. CDR3 DNA: TGTGCCAGCAGTGAACAGAAGTTCTACGAGCAGTACTTC.

Here the CDR3 DNA reads TGTGCCAGCAGTCGTCGCCAGGGCGGCGCCTATAATTCACCCCTCCACTTT. Its protein is CASSRRQGGAYNSPLHF. The chain carries TRBV7-9 and TRBJ1-6; D may be TRBD1 (5 bases). Trimming stripped 6 bases from V and 2 bases from J, with 17 bases between. This CDR3 region has 17 residues. Germline CDR1 is SEHNR and CDR2 is FQNEAQ (reference sequence).

This clonotype appeared a few times. This chain connects TRBV2 to TRBJ1-6; D not certain. Germline V gives CDR1 SNHLY, CDR2 FYNNEI. V lost 6 bases to trimming and J lost 8 bases, with 17 bases between them. The CDR3 runs 15 residues. CDR3 in amino acids: CASRRSGSSYSPLHF. DNA of the CDR3: TGTGCCAGCAGGCGTTCCGGGTCCTCTTATTCACCCCTCCACTTT.

Comment on this clonotype: This may be a read error, as it is one base from a much larger clone. V is TRBV6-2 or TRBV6-3 and J is TRBJ2-1; 11 bases agree with TRBD2. V was clipped by 4 bases and J by 8 bases; unmatched bases: 7. Per the germline V gene, CDR1 is MNHEY and CDR2 is SVGEGT. CDR3 size: 15 residues. CDR3 amino acids: CASSFSGGAVYEQFF. CDR3 coding DNA: TGTGCCAGCAGTTTTAGCGGGGGGGCCGTATATGAGCAGTTCTTC.

This clonotype was picked up a small number of times. The chain is built from TRBV6-1 and TRBJ2-2; D may correspond to TRBD1 or TRBD2 (5 bases each). The length of the CDR3 is 16 residues. Per the germline V gene, CDR1 is MNHNS and CDR2 is SASEGT. V lost 6 bases to trimming and J lost 5 bases, with 19 bases between them. CDR3 bases: TGTGCCAGCAGGAGAACCGGGACCCCCTCGACCGGGGAGCTGTTTTTT. Translation: CASRRTGTPSTGELFF.